The 29 T cell receptor beta chains below come from one sample, sequenced in a study of cytomegalovirus exposure and HLA in healthy donors. 13 Jbeta primers and 60 Vbeta primers were used for the PCR. Only in-frame clones appear in the TCRdb table, and some are missing; sequencing was by immunoSEQ multiplex PCR. This table lists tens of thousands of clones. Sequencing input: PBMCs. Receptors originate from a woman between 35 and 50 years old in good health and CMV-seropositive.

The chain recombines TRBV5-4 with TRBJ2-7; possible D gene TRBD1, 6 bases. Germline lookup yields CDR1 SGHNT and CDR2 YYREEE (reference sequence). This CDR3 is 14 amino acids long. The V end lost 7 bases, the J end lost 0 bases, and 14 bases lay between the germline ends. The CDR3 region has the DNA TGTGCCAGCCGGGTCAGGGGAAGCTCCTACGAGCAGTACTTC. Amino acids: CASRVRGSSYEQYF.

CDR3 in amino acids: CAWSVLPGDGYTF. Written as DNA, the CDR3 is TGTGCCTGGAGTGTACTTCCCGGGGATGGCTACACCTTC. This rearrangement joins TRBV30 to TRBJ1-2; D gene unclear. Germline lookup yields CDR1 GTSNPN and CDR2 SVGIG (reference sequence). There are 13 residues in the CDR3. Trimming shortened V by 0 bases and J by 6 bases, and 11 bases separated the two germline ends.

As for this clone: One junction end disagrees with the germline gene, perhaps due to a read error. The chain recombines TRBV10-1 with TRBJ2-7; possibly TRBD2 for D (6 bases). The CDR3 sequence is 16 residues long. Germline CDR1 WNHNN, CDR2 SYGVQD (reference sequence). The CDR3 sequence: CATSRQLAESSYEQYF. As DNA, the CDR3 is TGCGCCACCAGTCGGCAATTAGCGGAAAGCTCCTACGAGCAGTACTTC.

The chain employs TRBV11-2 and TRBJ2-1, with 14 bases aligning to TRBD2. Germline trimming cut 6 bases from V and 8 bases from J; bases unmatched to any gene: 6. Germline CDR1 reads SGHAT; CDR2 reads FQNNGV. The CDR3 covers 15 residues. The CDR3 DNA reads TGTGCCAGCAGAGCTGGGACTAGCGGGAGTCATGAGCAGTTCTTC. It encodes CASRAGTSGSHEQFF.

V is TRBV7-9 and J is TRBJ2-1; 12 positions agree with TRBD2. CDR1 and CDR2 (germline): SEHNR, FQNEAQ (reference sequence). The CDR3 extends over 15 amino acids. Losses at the gene ends were 1 base for V and 9 bases for J; bases not matched to a gene: 4. The CDR3 protein is CASSLGLAGDGEQFF. The CDR3 nucleotides are TGTGCCAGCAGCTTAGGACTAGCGGGAGACGGTGAGCAGTTCTTC.

The chain joins TRBV30 to TRBJ2-7; 9 nucleotides agree with TRBD2. Looked up from germline, CDR1 is GTSNPN and CDR2 is SVGIG (reference sequence). The CDR3 has 16 residues. V gave up 0 bases and J gave up 3 bases; unmatched junction bases: 9. CDR3 loop: CAWSVLGASGIYEQYF. The CDR3 DNA reads as TGTGCCTGGAGTGTACTAGGGGCTAGCGGGATCTACGAGCAGTACTTC.

The chain is built from TRBV6-5 and TRBJ2-6; D is unresolved. V was trimmed by 0 bases and J by 0 bases, leaving 6 bases between them. Germline V gives CDR1 MNHEY, CDR2 SVGAGI. There are 16 residues in the CDR3. The CDR3 protein is CASSYSLSSGANVLTF. CDR3 in DNA: TGTGCCAGCAGTTACTCACTGAGCTCTGGGGCCAACGTCCTGACTTTC.

The chain joins TRBV18 to TRBJ1-3; 8 bases fit TRBD1. Per germline, CDR1 KGHSH and CDR2 LQKENI. The CDR3 sequence is 15 residues long. The V segment lost 4 bases and the J segment 1 base; nucleotides outside the gene matches: 3. CDR3 nucleotide sequence: TGTGCCAGCTCACTGACAGGGGAATCTGGAAACACCATATATTTT. It codes for CASSLTGESGNTIYF. The variable domain in full, with the rest retrieved from reference TRBV18 and TRBJ1-3, is NAGVMQNPRHLVRRRGQEARLRCSPMKGHSHVYWYRQLPEEGLKFMVYLQKENIIDESGMPKERFSAEFPKEGPSILRIQQVVRGDSAAYFCASSLTGESGNTIYFGEGSWLTVV.

Concerning this clone: The junction departs from germline at one end; a sequencing error may be responsible. This chain connects TRBV5-5 to TRBJ2-7; the match to TRBD1 covers 9 bases. Germline V CDR1 and CDR2: SGHKS, YYEKEE (reference sequence). This CDR3 has 16 residues. In nucleotides, the CDR3 is TGTGCCAGCAGCTTTAGTACAGGGGGCGACCCTACGACGAGGCACTTC. This codes for CASSFSTGGDPTTRHF. The complete variable domain, with remaining parts taken from reference TRBV5-5 and TRBJ2-7, reads DAGVTQSPTHLIKTRGQQVTLRCSPISGHKSVSWYQQVLGQGPQFIFQYYEKEERGRGNFPDRFSARQFPNYSSELNVNALLLGDSALYLCASSFSTGGDPTTRHFGPGTRLTVT.

The CDR3 nucleotides are TGCGCCAGCAGCCAGGAAAGGACTAGGCATTACAATGAGCAGTTCTTC. Its protein is CASSQERTRHYNEQFF. The chain has TRBV4-1 and TRBJ2-1; 7 positions agree with TRBD2. V lost 3 bases, J lost 4 bases, and 9 bases stayed unmatched. The CDR3 sequence is 16 residues long. The germline V gene encodes CDR1 MGHRA and CDR2 YSYEKL.

The chain links TRBV6-5 to TRBJ2-5; D perhaps matches TRBD2 (5 bases). Per the germline V gene, CDR1 is MNHEY and CDR2 is SVGAGI. With 0 bases removed from V and 1 base from J, the gap between germline ends came to 12 bases. The CDR3 extends over 16 amino acids. The CDR3 loop is CASSYSPAEIQETQYF. CDR3 bases: TGTGCCAGCAGTTACTCGCCAGCGGAGATCCAAGAGACCCAGTACTTC.

CDR3 protein: CASSDFSGGLGANVLTF. CDR3 bases: TGTGCCAGCAGTGACTTTTCAGGGGGACTGGGGGCCAACGTCCTGACTTTC. The chain recombines TRBV6-1 with TRBJ2-6; TRBD1 might be the D (7 bases). From germline, CDR1 is MNHNS and CDR2 SASEGT. The CDR3 extends over 17 amino acids. The V end lost 3 bases, the J end lost 4 bases, and 16 bases lay between the germline ends.

The chain uses TRBV5-5 and TRBJ1-3; D is unclear. The V gene's germline CDR1 is SGHKS and CDR2 YYEKEE (reference sequence). V was pared by 0 bases and J by 0 bases, with 13 bases between. The CDR3 covers 17 residues. The CDR3 coding sequence is TGTGCCAGCAGCTTGGTAGTTCCAGGCCGCTCTGGAAACACCATATATTTT. Protein sequence: CASSLVVPGRSGNTIYF.

The chain carries TRBV18 and TRBJ1-2; 7 bases map to TRBD1. V dropped 3 bases and J dropped 6; count of bases not matched to a gene: 7. CDR3 length: 14 amino acids. Germline lookup yields CDR1 KGHSH and CDR2 LQKENI. The CDR3 spells CASSPDRLSDGYTF. The CDR3 bases are TGTGCCAGCTCACCGGACAGGCTTAGCGATGGCTACACCTTC.

This chain uses TRBV30 with TRBJ2-2, with TRBD2 identical over 7 bases. The CDR3 runs to 15 residues. Trimming cost V 8 bases and J 1 base; bases outside gene matches: 10. Per germline, CDR1 GTSNPN and CDR2 SVGIG (reference sequence). The DNA of the CDR3 is TGTGCCGGGATGGGGAAGCGGGAGAACACCGGGGAGCTGTTTTTT. Its translation is CAGMGKRENTGELFF.

In regard to this clone: The same CDR3 arises from other DNA sequences in this sample as well. The CDR3 loop is CASSSGLAGADTQYF. The CDR3 DNA is TGTGCCAGCAGCTCGGGACTAGCGGGAGCAGATACGCAGTATTTT. The chain combines TRBV5-6 with TRBJ2-3, with 14 bases fitting TRBD2. Germline V gives CDR1 SGHDT, CDR2 YYEEEE. The CDR3 is 15 amino acids. The V segment lost 3 bases and the J segment 4 bases; nucleotides outside the gene matches: 1.

The chain employs TRBV6-6 and TRBJ1-2, with a weak D call TRBD1 (5 bases). CDR3 length: 13 amino acids. Trimming pared 8 bases from V and 5 bases from J, leaving 15 bases between. Germline values: CDR1 MNHNY, CDR2 SVGAGI (reference sequence). For the CDR3, the DNA is TGTGCCAGCGGGCGGGGCCCGCAGTATGGCTACACCTTC. It is translated as CASGRGPQYGYTF.

The rearrangement links TRBV11-2 to TRBJ2-5; TRBD1 matches 9 bases. The V gene end was trimmed by 3 bases and the J gene end by 5 bases; junction bases not matched to a gene: 10. The CDR3 covers 16 residues. Germline V CDR1 and CDR2: SGHAT, FQNNGV. In nucleotides, the CDR3 is TGTGCCAGCAGCTTCCGGGACAGGGCCCATAGTGAGACCCAGTACTTC. Translating it yields CASSFRDRAHSETQYF. The full variable domain, with the rest looked up from reference TRBV11-2 and TRBJ2-5, is EAGVAQSPRYKIIEKRQSVAFWCNPISGHATLYWYQQILGQGPKLLIQFQNNGVVDDSQLPKDRFSAERLKGVDSTLKIQPAKLEDSAVYLCASSFRDRAHSETQYFGPGTRLLVL.

The chain recombines TRBV4-3 with TRBJ1-4; TRBD1 matches 7 bases. CDR3 length: 15 residues. V trimming: 2 bases; J trimming: 4 bases; junction bases outside the gene matches: 4. Germline assignment: CDR1 LGHNA and CDR2 YSLEER. The CDR3 DNA reads as TGCGCCAGCAGCCAACAGACAGGGAGTAATGAAAAACTGTTTTTT. This translates into CASSQQTGSNEKLFF.

The chain recombines TRBV4-1 with TRBJ1-5; D is uncertain. Germline CDR1 is MGHRA and CDR2 is YSYEKL. V was shortened by 0 bases and J by 6 bases, with 6 bases between the two germline ends. CDR3 length: 13 residues. Written as DNA, the CDR3 is TGCGCCAGCAGCCAAGAACTAACTCAGCCCCAGCATTTT. The encoded protein is CASSQELTQPQHF.

V is TRBV28 and J is TRBJ2-7, with TRBD1 identical over 10 bases. The CDR3 is made up of 15 amino acids. The germline V gene has CDR1 MDHEN and CDR2 SYDVKM. V trimming: 3 bases; J trimming: 7 bases; junction bases outside the gene matches: 9. The CDR3 protein is CASSLGGTGVGEQYF. The DNA of the CDR3 is TGTGCCAGCAGTTTGGGGGGGACAGGGGTGGGGGAGCAGTACTTC.

This chain uses TRBV18 with TRBJ2-2, with 12 bases fitting TRBD2. CDR1 is KGHSH, CDR2 LQKENI, per germline. Trimming took 6 bases from V and 1 from J; bases not matched to a gene: 6. This CDR3 has 17 residues. As DNA, the CDR3 is TGTGCCAGCTCCCCTAGCGGGAGGGCCCGGAACACCGGGGAGCTGTTTTTT. As protein: CASSPSGRARNTGELFF.

The chain employs TRBV7-8 and TRBJ2-7, with 9 positions matching TRBD1. Germline CDR1 SGHVS, CDR2 FQNEAQ. V lost 5 bases, J lost 6 bases, and 2 bases stayed unmatched. This CDR3 is built from 12 residues. Here the CDR3 reads CASSLDRGEQYF. CDR3 DNA: TGTGCCAGCAGCCTGGACAGGGGCGAGCAGTACTTC.

The chain links TRBV11-2 to TRBJ2-1; TRBD2 is a possible D gene (7 bases). The V and J ends lost 10 bases and 6 bases respectively, with 19 bases between them. Germline V gene sequence: CDR1 SGHAT, CDR2 FQNNGV. The CDR3 is 14 amino acids. CDR3 sequence (DNA): TGTGCCACCTCAGCGGGGACAATGAGCAATGAGCAGTTCTTC. Its translation: CATSAGTMSNEQFF.

This rearrangement joins TRBV5-1 to TRBJ2-7, with D unresolved. The CDR3 sequence is 11 residues long. The germline V gene has CDR1 SGHRS and CDR2 YFSETQ. Trimming stripped 3 bases from V and 10 bases from J, with 11 bases between. DNA of the CDR3: TGCGCCAGCAGCTCTGAGGTAGTTCAGTACTTC. Translating it yields CASSSEVVQYF.

The V gene is TRBV2, the J gene TRBJ1-1; no clear D gene. Deletions cut 8 bases from V and 1 base from J, with 11 bases between. This CDR3 region has 13 residues. Germline loops: CDR1 SNHLY, CDR2 FYNNEI. The CDR3 reads CASSRLENTEAFF. CDR3 nucleotide sequence: TGTGCCAGCTCACGTTTAGAGAACACTGAAGCTTTCTTT.

The chain recombines TRBV19 with TRBJ1-2; 7 nucleotides line up with TRBD1. Germline V gives CDR1 LNHDA, CDR2 SQIVND (reference sequence). The CDR3 has 13 residues. V shed 5 bases, J shed 2 bases, and the junction held 2 bases outside the gene matches. DNA of the CDR3: TGTGCCAGTAGTCCACAGGGGAACTATGGCTACACCTTC. It encodes CASSPQGNYGYTF.

This chain uses TRBV2 with TRBJ1-2; D not resolved. Germline assignment: CDR1 SNHLY and CDR2 FYNNEI. CDR3 size: 14 residues. V was clipped by 2 bases and J by 6 bases, with 13 bases between them. CDR3 protein: CASSERWQSDGYTF. The CDR3 bases are TGTGCCAGCAGTGAAAGGTGGCAGAGCGATGGCTACACCTTC.

The rearrangement uses TRBV5-1 and TRBJ1-2, with D possibly matching TRBD1 (5 bases). The CDR3 is 14 residues long. Looked up from germline, CDR1 is SGHRS and CDR2 is YFSETQ. Trimming left V 0 bases short and J 0 bases short, with 6 bases between. This CDR3 reads CASSLGQSNYGYTF. CDR3 DNA sequence: TGCGCCAGCAGCTTGGGACAGTCTAACTATGGCTACACCTTC.